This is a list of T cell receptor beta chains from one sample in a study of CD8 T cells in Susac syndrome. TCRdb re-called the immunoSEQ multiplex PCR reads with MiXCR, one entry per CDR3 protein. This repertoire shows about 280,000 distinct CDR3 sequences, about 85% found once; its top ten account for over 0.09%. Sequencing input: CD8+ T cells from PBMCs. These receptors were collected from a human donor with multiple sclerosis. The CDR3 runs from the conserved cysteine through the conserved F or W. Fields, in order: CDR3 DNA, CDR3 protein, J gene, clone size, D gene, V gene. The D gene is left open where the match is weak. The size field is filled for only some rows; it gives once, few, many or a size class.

TGCGCCAGCAGCGGGCGGGAAACTGATACGCAGTATTTT	CASSGRETDTQYF	TRBJ2-3	-	-	TRBV5-1
TGCGCCAGCAGCTGGGGTGGGGGGCAGACTGAAGCTTTCTTT	CASSWGGGQTEAFF	TRBJ1-1	-	-	TRBV5-1
TGTGCCAGCGTGAGGGGGGACCAAGATACGCAGTATTTT	CASVRGDQDTQYF	TRBJ2-3	-	-	TRBV7-9
TGCAGTGCTCGAAAAAGAGGAGGAAACATTCAGTACTTC	CSARKRGGNIQYF	TRBJ2-4	few	-	TRBV20-1
TGCGCCAGCAGCCAGAATCAAGCGAGACCCGGAACCGGGGAGCTGTTTTTT	CASSQNQARPGTGELFF	TRBJ2-2	-	-	TRBV4-1
TGCGCCAGCAACTACGTACGTCGGGACAGGGAGAACACTGAAGCTTTCTTT	CASNYVRRDRENTEAFF	TRBJ1-1	-	TRBD1	TRBV5-1
TGTGCCAGACGACTACTGAAACGCATTCAGTACTTC	CARRLLKRIQYF	TRBJ2-4	-	-	TRBV19
TGTGCCAGCAGCTTGGGGGGACACCACTCTGGGGCCAACGTCCTGACTTTC	CASSLGGHHSGANVLTF	TRBJ2-6	-	-	TRBV5-5
TGTGCCAGCAGCCGCGCTAGCGGCAACAATGAGCAGTTCTTC	CASSRASGNNEQFF	TRBJ2-1	once	TRBD2	TRBV5-4
TGTGCCAGCAGTTTAGATGTATCTAAAAACACCATATATTTT	CASSLDVSKNTIYF	TRBJ1-3	-	-	TRBV28
TGCAGTGCTAGAGATCTTATTCAAACTAGCGGGATGAGCTCCTACGAGCAGTACTTC	CSARDLIQTSGMSSYEQYF	TRBJ2-7	-	TRBD2	TRBV20-1
TGTGCCACCAGCAGTTTTTTAACGGACAATGAGCAGTTCTTC	CATSSFLTDNEQFF	TRBJ2-1	-	-	TRBV15
TGCAGTGCTAGAGATGGAGGCTTGCCCTCCTACGAGCAGTACTTC	CSARDGGLPSYEQYF	TRBJ2-7	-	-	TRBV20-1
TGCAGTGCTTGGGATCTCGGGAGCAATCAGCCCCAGCATTTT	CSAWDLGSNQPQHF	TRBJ1-5	once	-	TRBV20-1
TGCAGCGTTGTGGGGCTAGCGGGAGTCAATGAGCAGTTCTTC	CSVVGLAGVNEQFF	TRBJ2-1	-	TRBD2	TRBV29-1
TGTGCCAGCAGAGAACAGGGACTAGCGTCAAGCACAGATACGCAGTATTTT	CASREQGLASSTDTQYF	TRBJ2-3	-	TRBD2	TRBV12-3/TRBV12-4
TGTGCCCGGGGCAGAGGCGAGGGGAATCAGCCCCAGCATTTT	CARGRGEGNQPQHF	TRBJ1-5	-	-	TRBV2
TGTGCCAGCAGCCCCCCGGGGGGACGAGAGGAGACCCAGTACTTC	CASSPPGGREETQYF	TRBJ2-5	-	TRBD2	TRBV5-8
TGTGCCAGCTCAGACCAAGAGACCCAGTACTTC	CASSDQETQYF	TRBJ2-5	-	-	TRBV18
TGTGCCAGCTCACCAGGACTAGCGGGAGATGAGACCCAGTACTTC	CASSPGLAGDETQYF	TRBJ2-5	-	TRBD2	TRBV18
TGTGCCAGCAGTTCCCCGGGACTAGCGGGGGTAGATACGCAGTATTTT	CASSSPGLAGVDTQYF	TRBJ2-3	-	TRBD2	TRBV13
TGTGCCAGCAGCGTAGGACACAAGTCCTACGAGCAGTACTTC	CASSVGHKSYEQYF	TRBJ2-7	-	-	TRBV9
TGTGCCAGTAGTAGACCCGGGACAGGGTGGAGAGAGACCCAGTACTTC	CASSRPGTGWRETQYF	TRBJ2-5	-	TRBD1	TRBV19
TGTGCCAGCAGCTTGAAGCGGGAGCGCTCCTACGAGCAGTACTTC	CASSLKRERSYEQYF	TRBJ2-7	-	TRBD2	TRBV5-4
TGTGCCAGCTCGCCCCGGGACAAGTCCTGCAATGAGCAGTTCTTC	CASSPRDKSCNEQFF	TRBJ2-1	-	-	TRBV18
TGTGCCAGCAGCCCACTCAGGCGTGGGGACTCCTACAATGAGCAGTTCTTC	CASSPLRRGDSYNEQFF	TRBJ2-1	-	-	TRBV27
TGTGCCAGCAGTCACAGCGGACCCTTGGGGGAGCAGTACTTC	CASSHSGPLGEQYF	TRBJ2-7	-	-	TRBV27
TGTGCCAGCAGTGGGAGGGATACGCAGTATTTT	CASSGRDTQYF	TRBJ2-3	-	-	TRBV7-9
TGTGCCAGCGGCGGGAGGGAGACCCAGTACTTC	CASGGRETQYF	TRBJ2-5	-	TRBD2	TRBV9
TGTGCCAGCAGTCTACACGAGCAGTACTTC	CASSLHEQYF	TRBJ2-7	-	-	TRBV25-1
TGCGCCAGCAGTGAGCCCCCGGACAGCGGGATCGACACCGGGGAGCTGTTTTTT	CASSEPPDSGIDTGELFF	TRBJ2-2	-	-	TRBV10-1